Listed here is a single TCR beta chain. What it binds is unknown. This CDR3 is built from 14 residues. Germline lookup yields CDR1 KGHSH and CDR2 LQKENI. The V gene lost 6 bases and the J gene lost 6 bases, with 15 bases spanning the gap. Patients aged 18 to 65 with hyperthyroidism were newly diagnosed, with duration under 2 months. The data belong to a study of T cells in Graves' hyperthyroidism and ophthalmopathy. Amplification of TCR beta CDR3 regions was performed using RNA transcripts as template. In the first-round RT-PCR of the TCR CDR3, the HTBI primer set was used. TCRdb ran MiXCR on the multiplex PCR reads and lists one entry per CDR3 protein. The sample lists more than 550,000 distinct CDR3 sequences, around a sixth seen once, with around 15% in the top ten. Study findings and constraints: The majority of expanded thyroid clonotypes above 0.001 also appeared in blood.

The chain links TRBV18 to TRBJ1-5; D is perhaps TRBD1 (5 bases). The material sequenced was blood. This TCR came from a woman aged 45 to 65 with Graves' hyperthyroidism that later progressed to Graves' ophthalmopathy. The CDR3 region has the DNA TGTGCCAGCTCCTCCGGGACGGGAGCTCAGCCCCAGCATTTT. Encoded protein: CASSSGTGAQPQHF. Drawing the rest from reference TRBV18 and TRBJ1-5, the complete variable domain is NAGVMQNPRHLVRRRGQEARLRCSPMKGHSHVYWYRQLPEEGLKFMVYLQKENIIDESGMPKERFSAEFPKEGPSILRIQQVVRGDSAAYFCASSSGTGAQPQHFGDGTRLSIL.